The 17 T cell receptor beta chains below come from one sample, sequenced in a study of monozygotic twins with inflammatory bowel disease. TCRdb derives one entry per CDR3 protein from the 5' RACE reads, leaving out DNA. Its listing shows 300,000 to 400,000 distinct CDR3 sequences. What was sequenced was blood. All receptors derive from a human donor with ulcerative colitis or Crohn's disease, or a healthy co-twin of an affected twin (not recorded which).

This sequence joins TRBV5-1 and TRBJ2-7; TCRdb's D call, TRBD2, is unchecked because there is no DNA. CDR3 length equals 15 residues. CDR1 is SGHRS and CDR2 is YFSETQ in the germline V gene. This CDR3 reads CASSLEASGSAVQYF.

CDR3 sequence reads: CASSRDNDSNQPQHF. V is TRBV6-2 or TRBV6-3 and J is TRBJ1-5; TCRdb outputs TRBD1, but without DNA this stays unchecked. The CDR3 contains 15 residues. Germline V CDR1 and CDR2: MNHEY, SVGEGT.

The CDR3 is CSARATRSTDTQYF. The chain recombines TRBV20-1 with TRBJ2-3; checking the TCRdb D call of TRBD2 is not possible without DNA. CDR1 is DFQATT and CDR2 is SNEGSKA in the germline V gene (reference sequence). The CDR3 sequence is 14 residues long.

This rearrangement joins TRBV20-1 to TRBJ2-1; TCRdb's D gene call, TRBD1, goes unchecked for lack of DNA. This CDR3 has 15 residues. Germline V CDR1 and CDR2: DFQATT, SNEGSKA (reference sequence). CDR3 residues: CSARDIGTVGNEQFF.

The chain carries TRBV6-6 and TRBJ2-2. Germline CDR1 is MNHNY and CDR2 is SVGAGI (reference sequence). This CDR3 is 12 amino acids long. The CDR3 sequence is CASSTNTGELFF.

The rearrangement joins TRBV5-4 to TRBJ2-7; TCRdb's D call of TRBD1 is untestable without DNA. The germline CDR1 and CDR2 sequences are SGHNT and YYREEE (reference sequence). The CDR3 runs to 14 residues. CDR3 in amino acids: CASSLGSGGHEQYF.

The rearrangement joins TRBV7-2 to TRBJ2-3; TCRdb lists TRBD2, though no DNA is available to test this call. Germline CDR1 reads SGHTA; CDR2 reads FQGNSA. The CDR3 spans 16 residues. The CDR3 loop is CASSSLAGASTDTQYF.

The rearrangement joins TRBV2 to TRBJ2-7; the TCRdb call, TRBD1, lacks DNA for checking. Germline V gives CDR1 SNHLY, CDR2 FYNNEI. The CDR3 is 13 residues long. CDR3 amino acids: CASSLSGIYEQYF.

The V call is TRBV20-1, the J call TRBJ1-2. Germline V CDR1 and CDR2: DFQATT, SNEGSKA (reference sequence). The CDR3 runs 13 residues. The CDR3 spells CSARDPIIHGYTF.

The chain links TRBV20-1 to TRBJ2-2; TCRdb's D gene call, TRBD2, goes unchecked for lack of DNA. This CDR3 is built from 14 residues. Germline CDR1 reads DFQATT; CDR2 reads SNEGSKA (reference sequence). The CDR3 loop reads CSARRTRETGELFF.

The chain uses TRBV18 and TRBJ1-2. The V gene's germline CDR1 is KGHSH and CDR2 LQKENI. This CDR3 has 13 amino acids. The CDR3 reads CASSPESDYGYTF.

This rearrangement joins TRBV20-1 to TRBJ2-1; TCRdb calls TRBD2, which cannot be checked without DNA. This CDR3 comprises 15 residues. Germline-derived CDR1 and CDR2 are DFQATT and SNEGSKA (reference sequence). The CDR3 protein is CSARDRDYSYNEQFF.

The chain employs TRBV14 and TRBJ2-2; the D call from TCRdb, TRBD1, cannot be confirmed without DNA. The CDR3 is 17 residues long. CDR1 and CDR2 (germline): SGHDN, FVKESK. CDR3 sequence: CASSQGQGWSYTGELFF.

The V call is TRBV6-1, the J call TRBJ2-3; TCRdb lists TRBD2, though no DNA is available to test this call. The CDR3 runs to 16 residues. Germline CDR1 MNHNS, CDR2 SASEGT. The CDR3 sequence is CASSEPVTRNTDTQYF.

The gene calls are TRBV3-1 and TRBJ2-7. This CDR3 comprises 15 residues. Germline-derived CDR1 and CDR2 are LGHDT and YNNKEL (reference sequence). This CDR3 is CASSQDPATTYEQYF.

CDR3: CASSVPGGFWVSSYEQYF. The J gene is TRBJ2-7, the V gene TRBV28; as DNA is missing, the TRBD1 call by TCRdb cannot be tested. Germline V gene sequence: CDR1 MDHEN, CDR2 SYDVKM. CDR3 length: 18 residues.

The chain has TRBV7-6 and TRBJ1-2; checking the TCRdb D call of TRBD1 is not possible without DNA. There are 15 residues in the CDR3. Looked up from germline, CDR1 is SGHVS and CDR2 is FNYEAQ. The CDR3 here is CASSSQGAPNYGYTF.